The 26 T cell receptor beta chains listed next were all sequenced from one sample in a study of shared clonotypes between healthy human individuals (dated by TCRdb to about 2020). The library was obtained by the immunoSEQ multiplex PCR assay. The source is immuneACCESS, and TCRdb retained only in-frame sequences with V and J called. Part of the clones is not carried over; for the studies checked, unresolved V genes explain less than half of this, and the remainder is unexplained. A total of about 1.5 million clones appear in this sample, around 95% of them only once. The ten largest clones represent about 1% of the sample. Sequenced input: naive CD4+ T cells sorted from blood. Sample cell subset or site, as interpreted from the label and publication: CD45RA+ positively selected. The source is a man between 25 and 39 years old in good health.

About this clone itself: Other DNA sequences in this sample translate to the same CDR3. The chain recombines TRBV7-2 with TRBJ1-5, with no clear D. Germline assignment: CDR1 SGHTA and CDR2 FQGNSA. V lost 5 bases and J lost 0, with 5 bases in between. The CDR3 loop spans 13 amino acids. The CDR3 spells CASSRDSNQPQHF. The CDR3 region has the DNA TGTGCCAGCAGCCGAGATAGCAATCAGCCCCAGCATTTT.

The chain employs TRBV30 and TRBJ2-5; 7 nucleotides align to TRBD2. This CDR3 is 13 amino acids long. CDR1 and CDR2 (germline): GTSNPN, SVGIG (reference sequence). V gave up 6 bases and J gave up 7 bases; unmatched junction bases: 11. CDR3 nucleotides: TGTGCCTGCCTAGGGCAGCGGGAAGGGACCCAGTACTTC. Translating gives CACLGQREGTQYF.

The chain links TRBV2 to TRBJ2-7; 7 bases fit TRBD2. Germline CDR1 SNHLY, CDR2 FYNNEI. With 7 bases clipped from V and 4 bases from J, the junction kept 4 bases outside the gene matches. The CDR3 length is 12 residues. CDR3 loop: CASNRAGYEQYF. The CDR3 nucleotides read TGTGCCAGCAACCGAGCGGGATACGAGCAGTACTTC. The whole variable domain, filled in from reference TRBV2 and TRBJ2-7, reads EPEVTQTPSHQVTQMGQEVILRCVPISNHLYFYWYRQILGQKVEFLVSFYNNEISEKSEIFDDQFSVERPDGSNFTLKIRSTKLEDSAMYFCASNRAGYEQYFGPGTRLTVT.

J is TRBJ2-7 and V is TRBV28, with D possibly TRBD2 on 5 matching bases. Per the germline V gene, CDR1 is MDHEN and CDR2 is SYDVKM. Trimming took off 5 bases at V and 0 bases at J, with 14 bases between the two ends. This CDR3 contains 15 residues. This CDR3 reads CASSQAIGISYEQYF. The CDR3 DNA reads TGTGCCAGCAGTCAGGCTATCGGGATCTCCTACGAGCAGTACTTC.

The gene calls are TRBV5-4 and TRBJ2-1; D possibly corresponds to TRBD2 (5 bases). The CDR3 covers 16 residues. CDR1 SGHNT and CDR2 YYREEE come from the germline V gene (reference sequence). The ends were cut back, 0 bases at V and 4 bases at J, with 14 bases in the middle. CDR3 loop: CASSLVEQTRYNEQFF. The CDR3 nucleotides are TGTGCCAGCAGCTTGGTGGAACAAACTAGATACAATGAGCAGTTCTTC.

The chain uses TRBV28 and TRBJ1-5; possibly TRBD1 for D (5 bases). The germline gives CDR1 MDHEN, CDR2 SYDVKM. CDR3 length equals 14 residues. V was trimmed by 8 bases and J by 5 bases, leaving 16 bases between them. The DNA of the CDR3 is TGTGCCAGCGAAGGGCAGGGAGCGTATCAGCCCCAGCATTTT. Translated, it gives CASEGQGAYQPQHF.

CDR3 amino acids: CASSELTGTGIHEQYF. The CDR3 nucleotides are TGCGCCAGCAGCGAGCTAACCGGGACAGGGATCCACGAGCAGTACTTC. The chain couples TRBV5-1 to TRBJ2-7, with 9 bases that match TRBD1. The CDR3 consists of 16 residues. Germline V lookup: CDR1 SGHRS, CDR2 YFSETQ. Trimming cost V 4 bases and J 5 bases; bases outside gene matches: 13.

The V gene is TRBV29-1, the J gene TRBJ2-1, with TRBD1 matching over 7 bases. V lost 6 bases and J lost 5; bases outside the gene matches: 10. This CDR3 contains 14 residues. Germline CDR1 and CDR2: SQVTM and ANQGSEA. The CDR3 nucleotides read TGCAGCGTCGAGGGGGCAGGGGTGGACAATGAGCAGTTCTTC. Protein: CSVEGAGVDNEQFF.

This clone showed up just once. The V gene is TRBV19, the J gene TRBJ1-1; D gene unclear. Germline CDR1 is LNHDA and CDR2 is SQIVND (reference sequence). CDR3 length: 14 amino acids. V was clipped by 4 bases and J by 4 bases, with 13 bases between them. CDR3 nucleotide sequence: TGTGCCAGTAGTAGAGTACACCGGGGCACTGAAGCTTTCTTT. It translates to CASSRVHRGTEAFF.

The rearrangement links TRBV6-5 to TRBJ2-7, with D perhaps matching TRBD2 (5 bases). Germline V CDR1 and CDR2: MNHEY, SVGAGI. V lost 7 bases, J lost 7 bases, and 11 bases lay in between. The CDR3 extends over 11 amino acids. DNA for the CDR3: TGTGCCAGCATTGGACTCGGGGAGCAGTACTTC. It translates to CASIGLGEQYF.

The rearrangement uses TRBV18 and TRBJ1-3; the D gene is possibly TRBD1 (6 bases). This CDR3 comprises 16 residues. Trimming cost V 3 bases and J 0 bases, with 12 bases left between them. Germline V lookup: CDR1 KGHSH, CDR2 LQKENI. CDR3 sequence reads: CASSPGTLHSGNTIYF. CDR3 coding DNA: TGTGCCAGCTCACCCGGGACACTCCACTCTGGAAACACCATATATTTT.

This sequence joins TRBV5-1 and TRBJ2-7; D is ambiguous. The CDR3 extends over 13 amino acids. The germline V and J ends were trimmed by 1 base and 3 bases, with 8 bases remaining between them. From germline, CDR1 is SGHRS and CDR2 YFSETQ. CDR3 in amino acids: CASSLLSDYEQYF. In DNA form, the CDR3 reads TGCGCCAGCAGCTTGCTGTCAGACTACGAGCAGTACTTC.

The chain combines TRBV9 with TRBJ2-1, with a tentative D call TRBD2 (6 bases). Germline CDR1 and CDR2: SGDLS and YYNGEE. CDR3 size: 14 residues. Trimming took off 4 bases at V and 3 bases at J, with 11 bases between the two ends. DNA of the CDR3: TGTGCCAGCAGCATAGGGACTCTCTACAATGAGCAGTTCTTC. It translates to CASSIGTLYNEQFF. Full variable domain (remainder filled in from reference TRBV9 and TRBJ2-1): DSGVTQTPKHLITATGQRVTLRCSPRSGDLSVYWYQQSLDQGLQFLIQYYNGEERAKGNILERFSAQQFPDLHSELNLSSLELGDSALYFCASSIGTLYNEQFFGPGTRLTVL.

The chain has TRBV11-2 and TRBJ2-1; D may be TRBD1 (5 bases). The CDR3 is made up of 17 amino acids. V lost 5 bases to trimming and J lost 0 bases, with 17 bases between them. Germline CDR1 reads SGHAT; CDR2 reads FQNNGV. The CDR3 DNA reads TGTGCCAGCAGCCCCCAGGGTGGGGCTAGCTCCTACAATGAGCAGTTCTTC. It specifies CASSPQGGASSYNEQFF.

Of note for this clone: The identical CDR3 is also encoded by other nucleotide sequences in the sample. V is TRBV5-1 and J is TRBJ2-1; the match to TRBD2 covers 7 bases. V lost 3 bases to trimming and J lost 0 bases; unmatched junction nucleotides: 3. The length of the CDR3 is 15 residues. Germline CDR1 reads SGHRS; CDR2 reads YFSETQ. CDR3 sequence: CASSSTGGSYNEQFF. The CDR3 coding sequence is TGCGCCAGCAGCTCAACGGGAGGCTCCTACAATGAGCAGTTCTTC.

The DNA for the CDR3 is TGTGCCAGCAGCTTATTCCAGACCACCGGGGAGCTGTTTTTT. Its protein product is CASSLFQTTGELFF. This chain uses TRBV7-9 with TRBJ2-2, with no clear D. Looked up from germline, CDR1 is SEHNR and CDR2 is FQNEAQ (reference sequence). V lost 2 bases, J lost 4 bases, and 8 bases lay in between. The CDR3 runs 14 residues. The full variable domain, in which reference TRBV7-9 and TRBJ2-2 provide the parts outside the CDR3, is DTGVSQNPRHKITKRGQNVTFRCDPISEHNRLYWYRQTLGQGPEFLTYFQNEAQLEKSRLLSDRFSAERPKGSFSTLEIQRTEQGDSAMYLCASSLFQTTGELFFGEGSRLTVL.

The CDR3 region has the DNA TGCGCCAGCAGCTTGGTGCAGGCCTCTGGAAACACCATATATTTT. The encoded protein is CASSLVQASGNTIYF. V is TRBV5-1 and J is TRBJ1-3, with D hard to call. V lost 0 bases, J lost 0 bases, and 7 bases lay in between. CDR3 length: 15 amino acids. Germline assignment: CDR1 SGHRS and CDR2 YFSETQ.

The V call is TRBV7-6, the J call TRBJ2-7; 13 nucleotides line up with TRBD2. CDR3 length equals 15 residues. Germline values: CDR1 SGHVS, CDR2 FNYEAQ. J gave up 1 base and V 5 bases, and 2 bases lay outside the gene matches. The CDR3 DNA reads TGTGCCAGCAGCGCACTAGCGGGAGGGTCCTACGAGCAGTACTTC. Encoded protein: CASSALAGGSYEQYF. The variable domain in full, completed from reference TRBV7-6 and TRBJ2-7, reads GAGVSQSPRYKVTKRGQDVALRCDPISGHVSLYWYRQALGQGPEFLTYFNYEAQQDKSGLPNDRFSAERPEGSISTLTIQRTEQRDSAMYRCASSALAGGSYEQYFGPGTRLTVT.

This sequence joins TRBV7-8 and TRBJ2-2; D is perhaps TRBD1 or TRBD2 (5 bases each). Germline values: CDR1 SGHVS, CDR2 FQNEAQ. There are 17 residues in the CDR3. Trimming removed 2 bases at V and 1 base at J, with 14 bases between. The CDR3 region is CASSLSGRQKNTGELFF. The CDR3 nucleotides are TGTGCCAGCAGCTTAAGTGGGAGACAGAAGAACACCGGGGAGCTGTTTTTT.

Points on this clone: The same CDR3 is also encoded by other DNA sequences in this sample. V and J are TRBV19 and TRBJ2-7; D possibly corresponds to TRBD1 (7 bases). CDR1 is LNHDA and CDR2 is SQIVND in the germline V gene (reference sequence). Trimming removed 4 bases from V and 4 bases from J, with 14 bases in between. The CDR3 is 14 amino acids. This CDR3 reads CASSTQGGGYEQYF. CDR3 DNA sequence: TGTGCCAGTAGTACTCAGGGGGGAGGTTACGAGCAGTACTTC.

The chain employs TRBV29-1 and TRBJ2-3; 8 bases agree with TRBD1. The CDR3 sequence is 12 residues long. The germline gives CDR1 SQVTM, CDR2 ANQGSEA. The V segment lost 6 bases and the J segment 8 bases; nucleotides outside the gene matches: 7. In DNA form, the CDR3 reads TGCAGCGTGCATCAGACAGGGGCTACGCAGTATTTT. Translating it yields CSVHQTGATQYF.

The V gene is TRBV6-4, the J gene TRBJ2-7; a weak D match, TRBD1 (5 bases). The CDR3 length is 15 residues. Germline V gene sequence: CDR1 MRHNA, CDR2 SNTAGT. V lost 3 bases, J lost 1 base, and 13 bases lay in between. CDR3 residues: CASSDWTRISYEQYF. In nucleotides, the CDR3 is TGTGCCAGCAGTGATTGGACAAGAATATCCTACGAGCAGTACTTC.

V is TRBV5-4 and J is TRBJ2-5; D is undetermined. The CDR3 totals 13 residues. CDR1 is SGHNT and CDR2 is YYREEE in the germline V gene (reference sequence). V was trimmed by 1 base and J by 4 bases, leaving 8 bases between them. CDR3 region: CASSLWTVETQYF. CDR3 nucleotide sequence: TGTGCCAGCAGCTTGTGGACGGTAGAGACCCAGTACTTC.

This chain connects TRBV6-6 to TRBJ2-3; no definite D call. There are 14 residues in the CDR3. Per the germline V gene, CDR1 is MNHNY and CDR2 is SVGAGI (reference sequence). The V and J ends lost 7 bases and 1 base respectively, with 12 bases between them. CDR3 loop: CASNPSMGTDTQYF. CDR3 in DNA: TGTGCCAGCAATCCATCGATGGGCACAGATACGCAGTATTTT.

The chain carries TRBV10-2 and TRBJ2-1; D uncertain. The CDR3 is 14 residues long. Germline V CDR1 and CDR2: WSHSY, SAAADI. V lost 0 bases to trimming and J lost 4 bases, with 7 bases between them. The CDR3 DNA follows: TGCGCCAGCAGTGAGTCTGGGCAGTACAATGAGCAGTTCTTC. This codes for CASSESGQYNEQFF.

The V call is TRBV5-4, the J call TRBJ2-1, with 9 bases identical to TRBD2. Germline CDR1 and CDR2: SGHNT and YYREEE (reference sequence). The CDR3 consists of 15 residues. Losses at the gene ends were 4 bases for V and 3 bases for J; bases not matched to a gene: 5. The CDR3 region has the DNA TGTGCCAGCAGCGATCCGACTAGCGGCTACAATGAGCAGTTCTTC. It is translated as CASSDPTSGYNEQFF. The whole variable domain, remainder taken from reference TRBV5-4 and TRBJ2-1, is ETGVTQSPTHLIKTRGQQVTLRCSSQSGHNTVSWYQQALGQGPQFIFQYYREEENGRGNFPPRFSGLQFPNYSSELNVNALELDDSALYLCASSDPTSGYNEQFFGPGTRLTVL.